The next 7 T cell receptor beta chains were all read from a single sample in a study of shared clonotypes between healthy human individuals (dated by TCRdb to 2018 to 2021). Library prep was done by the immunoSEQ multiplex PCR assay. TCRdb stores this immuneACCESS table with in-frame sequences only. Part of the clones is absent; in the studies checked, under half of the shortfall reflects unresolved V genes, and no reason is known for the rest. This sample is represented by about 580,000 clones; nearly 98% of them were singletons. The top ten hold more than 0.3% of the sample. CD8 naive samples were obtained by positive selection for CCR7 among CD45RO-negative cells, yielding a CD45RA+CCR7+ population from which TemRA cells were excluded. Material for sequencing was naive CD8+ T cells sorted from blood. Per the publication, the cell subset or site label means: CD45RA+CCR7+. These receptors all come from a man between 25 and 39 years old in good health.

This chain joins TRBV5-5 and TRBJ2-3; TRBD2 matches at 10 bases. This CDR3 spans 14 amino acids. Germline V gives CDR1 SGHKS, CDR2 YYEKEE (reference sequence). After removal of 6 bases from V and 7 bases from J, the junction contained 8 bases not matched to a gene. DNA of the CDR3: TGTGCCAGCAACGGACTAGCGGAAACCAATACGCAGTATTTT. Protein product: CASNGLAETNTQYF.

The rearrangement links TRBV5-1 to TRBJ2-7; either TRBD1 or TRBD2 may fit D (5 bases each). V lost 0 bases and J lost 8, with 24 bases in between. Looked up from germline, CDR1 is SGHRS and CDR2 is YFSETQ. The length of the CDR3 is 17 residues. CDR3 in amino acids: CASSLVSPRAALGQQYF. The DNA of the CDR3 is TGCGCCAGCAGCTTGGTATCTCCGCGGGCCGCCTTGGGGCAGCAGTACTTC.

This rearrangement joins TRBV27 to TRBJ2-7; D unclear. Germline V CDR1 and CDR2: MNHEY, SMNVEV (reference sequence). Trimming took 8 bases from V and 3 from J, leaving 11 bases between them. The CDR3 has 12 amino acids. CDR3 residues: CASRGLNYEQYF. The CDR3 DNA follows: TGTGCCAGCCGAGGCCTCAACTACGAGCAGTACTTC.

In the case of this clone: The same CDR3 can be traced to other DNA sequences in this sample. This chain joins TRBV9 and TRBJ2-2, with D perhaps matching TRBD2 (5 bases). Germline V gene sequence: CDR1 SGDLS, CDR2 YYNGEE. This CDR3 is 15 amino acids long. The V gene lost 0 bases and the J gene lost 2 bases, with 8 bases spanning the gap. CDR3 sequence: CASSVAEGNTGELFF. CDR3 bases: TGTGCCAGCAGCGTAGCCGAGGGAAACACCGGGGAGCTGTTTTTT.

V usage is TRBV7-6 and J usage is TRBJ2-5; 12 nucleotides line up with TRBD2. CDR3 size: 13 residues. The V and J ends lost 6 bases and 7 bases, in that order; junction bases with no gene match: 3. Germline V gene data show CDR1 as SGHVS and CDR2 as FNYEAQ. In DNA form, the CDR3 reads TGTGCCAGCAGGCCTAGCGGGAGGGCGACCCAGTACTTC. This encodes CASRPSGRATQYF.

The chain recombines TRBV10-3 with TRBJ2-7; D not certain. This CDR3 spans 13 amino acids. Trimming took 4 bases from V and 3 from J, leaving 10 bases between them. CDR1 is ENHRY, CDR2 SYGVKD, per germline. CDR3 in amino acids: CAISGTIYYEQYF. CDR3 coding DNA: TGTGCCATCAGTGGCACTATTTACTACGAGCAGTACTTC.

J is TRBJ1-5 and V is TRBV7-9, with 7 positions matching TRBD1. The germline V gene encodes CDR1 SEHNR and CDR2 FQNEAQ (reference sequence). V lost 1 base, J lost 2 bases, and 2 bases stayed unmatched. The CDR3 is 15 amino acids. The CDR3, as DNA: TGTGCCAGCAGCTTAGGGGACAGTGGCAATCAGCCCCAGCATTTT. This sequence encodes CASSLGDSGNQPQHF. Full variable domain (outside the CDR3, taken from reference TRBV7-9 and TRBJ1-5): DTGVSQNPRHKITKRGQNVTFRCDPISEHNRLYWYRQTLGQGPEFLTYFQNEAQLEKSRLLSDRFSAERPKGSFSTLEIQRTEQGDSAMYLCASSLGDSGNQPQHFGDGTRLSIL.